A selection of T cell receptor beta chains follows, all from one sample in a study of cytomegalovirus exposure and HLA in healthy donors. The table came from immunoSEQ multiplex PCR; TCRdb's copy has only in-frame clones and leaves some out. The table lists 90,000 to 120,000 clones, about 74% of them singletons. The sequenced material came from PBMCs. All receptors derive from a woman between 40 and 50 years old in good health and CMV-seropositive. The CDR3 runs from the conserved cysteine through the conserved F or W. D genes are given only for firm matches. Clone size is shown for a subset of rows, as once, few, many or a class of expanded clone.

cdr3_aa,cdr3_nt,d_call,j_call,clone_size,v_call
CASSYRRDRGFFEAFF,TGTGCCAGCAGTTACCGCCGGGACAGGGGGTTTTTTGAAGCTTTCTTT,TRBD1,TRBJ1-1,NA,TRBV6-5
CSVPLVRESNQPQHF,TGCAGCGTTCCCTTGGTTCGGGAATCCAATCAGCCCCAGCATTTT,NA,TRBJ1-5,NA,TRBV29-1
CASSEREGDYGYTF,TGTGCCAGCAGTGAGAGGGAGGGAGACTATGGCTACACCTTC,NA,TRBJ1-2,NA,TRBV2
CASSSTGTAGNTIYF,TGTGCCAGCAGTTCTACCGGGACAGCTGGAAACACCATATATTTT,TRBD1,TRBJ1-3,NA,TRBV6-1
CAWSWQAISNQPQHF,TGTGCCTGGAGTTGGCAGGCGATTAGCAATCAGCCCCAGCATTTT,NA,TRBJ1-5,NA,TRBV30
CASSSPTRATNEKLFF,TGTGCCAGCAGCTCGCCAACACGGGCAACTAATGAAAAACTGTTTTTT,NA,TRBJ1-4,NA,TRBV7-9
CASSLTTGVTSSPLHF,TGTGCCAGCAGCTTAACTACAGGGGTAACTTCTTCACCCCTCCACTTT,TRBD1,TRBJ1-6,NA,TRBV11-2
CAISEQDEMNTEAFF,TGTGCCATCAGTGAACAGGACGAGATGAACACTGAAGCTTTCTTT,NA,TRBJ1-1,NA,TRBV10-3
CASSEQEPTSNQPQHF,TGTGCCAGCAGTGAGCAGGAACCGACCAGCAATCAGCCCCAGCATTTT,NA,TRBJ1-5,NA,TRBV2
CASSSLPGGEQFF,TGTGCCAGCAGCTCCCTTCCCGGGGGAGAGCAGTTCTTC,NA,TRBJ2-1,NA,TRBV7-2
CASGDTEAFF,TGTGCCAGTGGAGACACTGAAGCTTTCTTT,NA,TRBJ1-1,NA,TRBV7-5
CASQEGRMNTEAFF,TGTGCCTCCCAGGAGGGCAGGATGAACACTGAAGCTTTCTTT,NA,TRBJ1-1,NA,TRBV10-3
CASRDRGSTDTQYF,TGTGCCAGCAGAGATCGGGGAAGCACAGATACGCAGTATTTT,NA,TRBJ2-3,NA,TRBV25-1
CASSKGQGGTGELFF,TGTGCCAGCAGCAAGGGACAGGGAGGCACCGGGGAGCTGTTTTTT,TRBD1,TRBJ2-2,NA,TRBV11-2
CASSPDRGSGYTF,TGTGCCAGCAGTCCGGACAGGGGAAGTGGCTACACCTTC,TRBD1,TRBJ1-2,NA,TRBV5-6
CASSEVASNQPQHF,TGTGCCAGCAGTGAAGTGGCTAGCAATCAGCCCCAGCATTTT,NA,TRBJ1-5,NA,TRBV2
CVYRGSHYGYTF,TGTGTCTATCGCGGCAGCCACTATGGCTACACCTTC,NA,TRBJ1-2,few,TRBV30
CASSSPPGDYGYTF,TGTGCCAGCAGTTCCCCCCCGGGAGACTATGGCTACACCTTC,NA,TRBJ1-2,NA,TRBV6-5
CSAPVGPKWVF,TGCAGTGCCCCTGTGGGGCCGAAATGGGTCTTC,NA,TRBJ2-1,NA,TRBV20-1
CSASVPGNYGYTF,TGCAGCGCCAGCGTCCCGGGAAACTATGGCTACACCTTC,NA,TRBJ1-2,NA,TRBV29-1
CASSLVGAGDSPLHF,TGTGCCAGCAGCTTAGTGGGGGCAGGTGATTCACCCCTCCACTTT,NA,TRBJ1-6,NA,TRBV7-2
CASRMSGNTEAFF,TGTGCCAGCAGAATGTCAGGGAACACTGAAGCTTTCTTT,NA,TRBJ1-1,few,TRBV25-1
CASSLGSRTNEKLFF,TGTGCCAGCAGCTTGGGGAGTCGGACTAATGAAAAACTGTTTTTT,NA,TRBJ1-4,few,TRBV5-5
CAISTGGDQPQHF,TGTGCCATCAGTACAGGGGGAGATCAGCCCCAGCATTTT,TRBD1,TRBJ1-5,few,TRBV10-3
CASPGKDAGSGNTIYF,TGCGCCAGTCCCGGGAAGGATGCGGGCTCTGGAAACACCATATATTTT,NA,TRBJ1-3,NA,TRBV10-2
CASSLGTRRGYTF,TGTGCCAGCAGTTTAGGGACACGCAGAGGCTACACCTTC,NA,TRBJ1-2,once,TRBV6-5
CASRGGETGELFF,TGTGCCAGCAGGGGCGGGGAAACCGGGGAGCTGTTTTTT,NA,TRBJ2-2,NA,TRBV6-1
CASSQELSGTEAFF,TGTGCCAGCAGCCAAGAGCTTAGCGGCACTGAAGCTTTCTTT,NA,TRBJ1-1,NA,TRBV14
CASSDSGGPLHF,TGTGCCAGCAGTGACTCAGGAGGCCCCCTCCACTTT,NA,TRBJ1-6,NA,TRBV6-4
CASSDIGLAGQSYNEQFF,TGCGCCAGCAGTGATATCGGGCTAGCGGGCCAATCTTACAATGAGCAGTTCTTC,TRBD2,TRBJ2-1,NA,TRBV10-2
CAISERGDNEQFF,TGTGCCATCAGTGAGCGGGGGGACAATGAGCAGTTCTTC,TRBD2,TRBJ2-1,NA,TRBV10-3
CASSPAGFLGGYTF,TGTGCCAGCAGTCCAGCAGGGTTCCTGGGTGGCTACACCTTC,NA,TRBJ1-2,NA,TRBV27
CASSSGGTGELFF,TGTGCCAGCAGTTCGGGGGGAACCGGGGAGCTGTTTTTT,TRBD2,TRBJ2-2,few,TRBV28
CATAGLRGTGELFF,TGTGCCACCGCCGGGTTACGGGGCACCGGGGAGCTGTTTTTT,NA,TRBJ2-2,NA,TRBV15
CASSFGEVNTEAFF,TGCGCCAGCAGCTTTGGGGAGGTGAACACTGAAGCTTTCTTT,NA,TRBJ1-1,NA,TRBV5-1
CASRTVGGGNQPQHF,TGTGCCAGTAGAACCGTTGGGGGCGGCAATCAGCCCCAGCATTTT,NA,TRBJ1-5,many,TRBV19
CASSEKKGTDTQYF,TGCGCCAGCAGTGAGAAAAAGGGGACAGATACGCAGTATTTT,NA,TRBJ2-3,NA,TRBV10-1
CASSWGQGYDEQFF,TGTGCCAGCAGCTGGGGACAGGGCTACGATGAGCAGTTCTTC,TRBD1,TRBJ2-1,NA,TRBV7-9
CASSVDGVADTQYF,TGTGCCAGCAGCGTAGACGGGGTAGCAGATACGCAGTATTTT,NA,TRBJ2-3,few,TRBV9
CASSLGGTSRRETQYF,TGTGCCAGCAGCTTAGGCGGGACTAGCCGCCGGGAGACCCAGTACTTC,TRBD2,TRBJ2-5,NA,TRBV7-2
CASTLQGAGNTGELFF,TGTGCCAGCACTCTACAGGGGGCGGGGAACACCGGGGAGCTGTTTTTT,TRBD1,TRBJ2-2,NA,TRBV2
CASSDPGDSQSTDTQYF,TGTGCCAGCAGTGATCCCGGGGACTCGCAGAGCACAGATACGCAGTATTTT,NA,TRBJ2-3,NA,TRBV25-1
CASSLDRGSSGANVLTF,TGTGCCAGCAGCTTGGATCGGGGGAGCTCTGGGGCCAACGTCCTGACTTTC,NA,TRBJ2-6,NA,TRBV5-6